This entry lists 2 T cell receptor beta chains sequenced from one sample in a study of vaccination and CD4 T cells after COVID-19 (dated by TCRdb to between 2021 and 2024). What these receptors recognize is not known. The sample's treatment or condition label, in plain terms: approximately 9-day PBMC culture with coronavirus spike peptide pools or control peptides (ViraFEST assay). Library method: PCR. For sequencing, an Illumina iSeq 100 was employed. DNA from cultured CD4+ T cells underwent TCR sequencing with the Oncomine TCR Beta short-read assay at the Johns Hopkins FTIC core. The public reads were quality trimmed at Q25 with fastp and then assembled into clones with MiXCR by TCRdb, keeping productive beta chains. CDR3 protein duplicates are merged, each entry listing the most common genes and DNA. Recorded for this sample are 9,000 to 15,000 distinct CDR3 sequences; roughly 56% of them occurred a single time. The ten largest clones represent over 14% of the sample.

Sequenced sample: CD4+ T cells from blood, cultured in vitro. All receptors come from a human donor who had recovered from COVID-19.

This clonotype was counted between two and nine times. V usage is TRBV7-7 and J usage is TRBJ2-5; D is tentatively TRBD1 or TRBD2 (7 bases each). V lost 5 bases, J lost 5 bases, and 12 bases lay in between. Germline CDR1 and CDR2: SSHAT and FNYEAQ (reference sequence). The CDR3 is 13 residues long. The chain's CDR3 is CASSVRGGETQYF. As DNA, the CDR3 is TGTGCCAGCAGCGTCAGGGGGGGGGAGACCCAGTACTTC.

J is TRBJ1-5 and V is TRBV15; 7 bases line up with TRBD1. The CDR3 is 16 residues long. CDR1 is LNHNV, CDR2 YYDKDF, per germline (reference sequence). V shed 0 bases and J 4 bases; nucleotides not matched to a gene: 6. This CDR3 is CATSRDLGQRNQPQHF. The CDR3 nucleotides are TGTGCCACCAGCAGAGATCTGGGACAGAGAAATCAGCCCCAGCATTTT.